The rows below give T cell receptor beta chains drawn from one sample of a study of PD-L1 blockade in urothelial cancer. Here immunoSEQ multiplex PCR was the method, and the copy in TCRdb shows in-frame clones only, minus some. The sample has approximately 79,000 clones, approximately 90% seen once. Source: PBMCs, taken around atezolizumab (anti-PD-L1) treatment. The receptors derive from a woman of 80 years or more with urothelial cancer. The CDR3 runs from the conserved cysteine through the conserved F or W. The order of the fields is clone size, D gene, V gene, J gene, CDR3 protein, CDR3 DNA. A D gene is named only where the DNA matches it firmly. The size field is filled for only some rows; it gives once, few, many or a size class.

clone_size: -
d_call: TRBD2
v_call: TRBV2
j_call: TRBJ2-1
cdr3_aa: CASRIRPSGSSDEQFF
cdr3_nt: TGTGCCAGCCGAATAAGGCCCAGCGGGAGTTCCGATGAGCAGTTCTTC

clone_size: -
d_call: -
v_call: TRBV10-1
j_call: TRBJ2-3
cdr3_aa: CASSEGWRGRSTDTQYF
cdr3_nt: TGCGCCAGCAGTGAAGGGTGGAGGGGAAGAAGCACAGATACGCAGTATTTT

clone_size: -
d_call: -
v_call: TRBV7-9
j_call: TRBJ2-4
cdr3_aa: CASSLGRSLAKNIQYF
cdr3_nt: TGTGCCAGCAGCTTGGGCAGAAGTCTAGCCAAAAACATTCAGTACTTC

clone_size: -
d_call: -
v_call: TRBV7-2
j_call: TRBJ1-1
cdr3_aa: CASSATRNTEAFF
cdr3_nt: TGTGCCAGCAGCGCAACAAGGAACACTGAAGCTTTCTTT

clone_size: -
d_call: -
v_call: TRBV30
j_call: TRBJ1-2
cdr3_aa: CAWEQGNMGYGYTF
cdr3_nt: TGTGCCTGGGAACAGGGAAATATGGGCTATGGCTACACCTTC

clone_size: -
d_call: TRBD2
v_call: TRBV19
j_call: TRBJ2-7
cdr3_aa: CASSAGGPHGEQYF
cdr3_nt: TGTGCCAGTAGTGCGGGGGGCCCCCATGGCGAGCAGTACTTC

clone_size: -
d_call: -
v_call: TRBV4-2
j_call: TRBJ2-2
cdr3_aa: CASSQEAGARSGELFF
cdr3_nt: TGTGCCAGCAGCCAAGAGGCAGGGGCTCGTTCCGGGGAGCTGTTTTTT

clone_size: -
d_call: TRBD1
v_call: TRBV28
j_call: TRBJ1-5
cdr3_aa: CASSLGQGYQPQHF
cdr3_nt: TGTGCCAGCAGCCTAGGACAGGGATATCAGCCCCAGCATTTT

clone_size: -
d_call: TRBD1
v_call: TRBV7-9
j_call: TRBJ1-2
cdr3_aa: CASSLGQGDYGYTF
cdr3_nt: TGTGCCAGCAGCTTAGGACAGGGGGACTATGGCTACACCTTC

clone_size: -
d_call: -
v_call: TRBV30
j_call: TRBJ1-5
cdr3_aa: CAWRQADQPQHF
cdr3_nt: TGTGCCTGGAGACAGGCGGATCAGCCCCAGCATTTT

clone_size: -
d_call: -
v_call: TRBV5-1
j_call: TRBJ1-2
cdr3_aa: CASSLADRYGYTF
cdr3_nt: TGCGCCAGCAGCTTGGCAGACAGATATGGCTACACCTTC

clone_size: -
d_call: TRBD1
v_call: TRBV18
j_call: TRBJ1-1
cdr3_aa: CASSPREGGQGNTEAFF
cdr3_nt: TGTGCCAGCTCACCTAGGGAAGGGGGACAGGGGAACACTGAAGCTTTCTTT

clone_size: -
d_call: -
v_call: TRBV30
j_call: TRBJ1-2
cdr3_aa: CAWSVEANYGYTF
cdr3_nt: TGTGCCTGGAGTGTGGAGGCGAACTATGGCTACACCTTC

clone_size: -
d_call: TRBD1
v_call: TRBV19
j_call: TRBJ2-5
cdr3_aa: CASSTGTGSGETQYF
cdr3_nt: TGTGCCAGTAGTACGGGGACAGGGTCGGGAGAGACCCAGTACTTC

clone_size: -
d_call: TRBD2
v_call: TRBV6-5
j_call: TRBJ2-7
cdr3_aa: CASSPREGLYEQYF
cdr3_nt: TGTGCCAGCAGCCCTCGGGAGGGACTCTACGAGCAGTACTTC

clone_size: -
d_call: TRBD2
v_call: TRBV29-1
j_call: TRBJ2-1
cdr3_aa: CSVPGASGWNEQFF
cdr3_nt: TGCAGCGTTCCAGGGGCTAGCGGGTGGAATGAGCAGTTCTTC

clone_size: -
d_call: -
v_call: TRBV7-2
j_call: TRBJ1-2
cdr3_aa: CASSLGTRGYYGYTF
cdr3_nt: TGTGCCAGCAGCTTGGGGACTCGGGGGTACTATGGCTACACCTTC

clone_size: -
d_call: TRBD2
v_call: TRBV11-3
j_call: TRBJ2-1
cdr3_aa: CASSRTSGYNEQFF
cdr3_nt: TGTGCCAGCTCTCGGACTAGCGGGTACAATGAGCAGTTCTTC

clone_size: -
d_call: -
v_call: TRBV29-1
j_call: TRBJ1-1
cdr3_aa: CSVEVSSDTEAFF
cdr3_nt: TGCAGCGTTGAAGTCTCGAGTGACACTGAAGCTTTCTTT

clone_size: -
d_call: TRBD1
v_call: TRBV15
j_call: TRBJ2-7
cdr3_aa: CATSRDRGGAIHEQYF
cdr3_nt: TGTGCCACCAGCAGAGATCGAGGGGGCGCGATCCACGAGCAGTACTTC

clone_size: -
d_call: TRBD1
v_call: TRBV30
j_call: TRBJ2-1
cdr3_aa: CAWRRTGLNEQFF
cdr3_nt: TGTGCCTGGAGGAGGACAGGGCTGAATGAGCAGTTCTTC

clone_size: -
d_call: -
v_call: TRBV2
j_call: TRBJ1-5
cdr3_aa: CASSGQSNQPQHF
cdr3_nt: TGTGCCAGCAGTGGACAGAGCAATCAGCCCCAGCATTTT

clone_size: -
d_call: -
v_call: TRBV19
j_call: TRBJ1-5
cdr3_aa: CASSSRLEGQPQHF
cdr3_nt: TGTGCCAGTAGTAGTCGGTTAGAGGGTCAGCCCCAGCATTTT

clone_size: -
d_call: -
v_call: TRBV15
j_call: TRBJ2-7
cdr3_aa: CATSGVGGSYEQYF
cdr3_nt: TGTGCCACCAGTGGGGTTGGAGGAAGCTACGAGCAGTACTTC

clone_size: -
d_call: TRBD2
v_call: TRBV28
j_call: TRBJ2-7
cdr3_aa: CASSSSREGYEQYF
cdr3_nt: TGTGCCAGCAGTTCCTCGCGGGAGGGCTACGAGCAGTACTTC

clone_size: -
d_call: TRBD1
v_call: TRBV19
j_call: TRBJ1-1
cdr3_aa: CASSVSGQRNTEAFF
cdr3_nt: TGTGCCAGTAGTGTTTCGGGACAGAGAAACACTGAAGCTTTCTTT

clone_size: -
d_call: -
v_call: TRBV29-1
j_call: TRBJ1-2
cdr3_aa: CSVGTVAYGYTF
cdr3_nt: TGCAGCGTTGGTACAGTTGCATATGGCTACACCTTC

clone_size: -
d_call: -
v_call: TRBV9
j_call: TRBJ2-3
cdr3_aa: CASSPQIGGTDTQYF
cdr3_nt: TGTGCCAGCAGCCCCCAAATAGGGGGCACAGATACGCAGTATTTT

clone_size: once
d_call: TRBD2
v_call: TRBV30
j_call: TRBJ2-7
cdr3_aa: CASEGLAGYEQYF
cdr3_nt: TGTGCCTCCGAAGGGCTAGCGGGGTACGAGCAGTACTTC

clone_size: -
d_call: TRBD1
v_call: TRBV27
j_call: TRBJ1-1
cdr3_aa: CASSLNLGQGRAFF
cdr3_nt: TGTGCCAGCAGTCTGAACTTAGGACAGGGCCGGGCTTTCTTT

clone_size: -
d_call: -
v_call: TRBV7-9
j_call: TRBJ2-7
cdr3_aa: CASSLAIGEQYF
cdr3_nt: TGTGCCAGCAGCCTCGCTATCGGCGAGCAGTACTTC

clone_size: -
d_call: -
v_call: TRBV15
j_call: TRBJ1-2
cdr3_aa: CATSNPTGDYGYTF
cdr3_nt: TGTGCCACCAGCAACCCGACAGGAGACTATGGCTACACCTTC

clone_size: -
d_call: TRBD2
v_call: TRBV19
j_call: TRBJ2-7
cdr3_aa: CASSIIAGVGEQYF
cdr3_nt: TGTGCCAGTAGTATTATAGCGGGAGTGGGCGAGCAGTACTTC

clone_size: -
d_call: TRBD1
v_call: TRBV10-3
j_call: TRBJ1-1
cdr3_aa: CAISERAGGGMNTEAFF
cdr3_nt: TGTGCCATCAGTGAGAGGGCAGGGGGCGGAATGAACACTGAAGCTTTCTTT

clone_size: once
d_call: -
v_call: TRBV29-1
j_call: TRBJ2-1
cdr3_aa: CSAEGLYNEQFF
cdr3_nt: TGCAGCGCCGAGGGTTTATACAATGAGCAGTTCTTC

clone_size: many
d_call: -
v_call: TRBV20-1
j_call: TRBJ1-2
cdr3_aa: CSAIPGLGYTF
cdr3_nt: TGCAGTGCTATCCCCGGGTTGGGCTACACCTTC